This T cell receptor (beta chain) was captured in a study of blood T cell repertoires in COVID-19. About the study: Both acute and convalescent COVID-19 samples were obtained from the United States, Italy and Spain. The analysed material was cDNA or gDNA that came from T cells, B-cell-depleted T cells, or PBMCs.

Authors' analysis steps: Quantification of nucleated cells was approximated via reference gene primer amplification. Produced via immunoSEQ multiplex PCR; TCRdb's table is partial and in-frame only. D and trimming come from the DNA, and the V and J calls and clone size come from that table. This table holds more than 150,000 clones, approximately 90% found once. This CDR3 has 14 amino acids. CDR1 is SGHRS, CDR2 YFSETQ, per germline. The rearrangement links TRBV5-1 to TRBJ1-1; D is possibly TRBD1 (6 bases). The sequenced material came from peripheral blood. The sequence was obtained from a man aged 65 to 79 with active or convalescent COVID-19. The CDR3 loop is CASVDSSSNTEAFF. In DNA form, the CDR3 reads TGCGCTTCGGTGGACAGTAGCTCGAACACTGAAGCTTTCTTT.